The 12 T cell receptor beta chains below come from one sample, sequenced in a study of neurological immune-mediated disorders. A single record per CDR3 protein comes from TCRdb applying MiXCR to the 5' RACE reads. The top ten hold 45% of the sample, which has about 21,000 distinct CDR3 sequences, 5.5% to 8% seen once. Input material: CD8+ T cells from blood. The receptors were sampled from a man aged 18-30 years in good health.

The table lists this clonotype with many counts. The CDR3: CASSYDQGAPYEQYF. CDR3 in DNA: TGTGCCAGCAGTTATGACCAGGGGGCCCCCTACGAGCAGTACTTC. The rearrangement links TRBV6-2 or TRBV6-3 to TRBJ2-7; 8 bases agree with TRBD1. There are 15 residues in the CDR3. V shed 3 bases, J shed 2 bases, and the junction held 6 bases outside the gene matches. Germline V lookup: CDR1 MNHEY, CDR2 SVGEGT.

This clonotype was seen ten or more times. The V gene is TRBV4-3, the J gene TRBJ2-1; TRBD2 aligns across 12 bases. The CDR3 runs 18 residues. V was pared by 4 bases and J by 8 bases, with 15 bases of the junction left unmatched. Germline CDR1 is LGHNA and CDR2 is YSLEER. The CDR3 coding sequence is TGCGCCAGCAGCCCCCACAGTGTTACTAGCGGGGGGATAGATGAGCAGTTCTTC. Translation gives CASSPHSVTSGGIDEQFF.

This clonotype was picked up many times. The genes are TRBV7-9 and TRBJ1-3; 10 bases align to TRBD1. CDR1 SEHNR and CDR2 FQNEAQ come from the germline V gene (reference sequence). The CDR3 runs to 16 residues. J lost 5 bases, V lost 3 bases, and 7 bases had no gene match. The DNA for the CDR3 is TGTGCCAGCAGCTTCCCGGGACAGGGGACTCGAAACACCATATATTTT. It codes for CASSFPGQGTRNTIYF.

Ten or more counts support this clonotype. The V and J genes are TRBV2 and TRBJ2-6, with TRBD1 matching over 8 bases. CDR3 size: 15 residues. The ends lost 6 bases at V and 3 bases at J; junction bases unmatched: 4. Germline lookup yields CDR1 SNHLY and CDR2 FYNNEI. CDR3 sequence reads: CASRQGAGGANVLTF. The CDR3 DNA sequence: TGTGCCAGCAGGCAGGGGGCAGGTGGGGCCAACGTCCTGACTTTC.

This clonotype was observed at least ten times. This chain uses TRBV6-6 with TRBJ2-3, with D unclear. Germline CDR1 reads MNHNY; CDR2 reads SVGAGI (reference sequence). The CDR3 is 15 residues long. Trimming left V 6 bases short and J 1 base short, with 14 bases between. The CDR3 region has the DNA TGTGCCAGCAGCCTGTGGGTGGCGCGCACAGATACGCAGTATTTT. Protein: CASSLWVARTDTQYF.

Ten or more counts support this clonotype. The J gene is TRBJ2-1, the V gene TRBV9, with 7 bases identical to TRBD1. The CDR3 is made up of 16 amino acids. Germline V gives CDR1 SGDLS, CDR2 YYNGEE. J gave up 6 bases and V 4 bases, and 13 bases lay outside the gene matches. Written as DNA, the CDR3 is TGTGCCAGCAGCTCCAACCCGGGACAGATAGCCAATGAGCAGTTCTTC. This codes for CASSSNPGQIANEQFF.

This clonotype has a count of ten or more. V gene TRBV28 combines with J gene TRBJ2-3, with D perhaps TRBD2 (6 bases). The CDR3 is 15 residues long. Trimming stripped 3 bases from V and 0 bases from J, with 10 bases between. Germline V gives CDR1 MDHEN, CDR2 SYDVKM. CDR3 region: CASSFIAASTDTQYF. In DNA, the CDR3 is TGTGCCAGCAGTTTTATAGCGGCTAGCACAGATACGCAGTATTTT. The variable domain in full, with the rest retrieved from reference TRBV28 and TRBJ2-3, is DVKVTQSSRYLVKRTGEKVFLECVQDMDHENMFWYRQDPGLGLRLIYFSYDVKMKEKGDIPEGYSVSREKKERFSLILESASTNQTSMYLCASSFIAASTDTQYFGPGTRLTVL.

In this sample, this clonotype turned up many times. The gene calls are TRBV2 and TRBJ2-7; D may be TRBD2 (7 bases). The ends were cut back, 4 bases at V and 2 bases at J, with 15 bases in the middle. The CDR3 runs 15 residues. CDR1 is SNHLY, CDR2 FYNNEI, per germline. CDR3 nucleotide sequence: TGTGCCAGCAGTGCCCTCGGGGGGCCCCCCTACGAGCAGTACTTC. The encoded protein is CASSALGGPPYEQYF.

This chain links TRBV20-1 with TRBJ1-1, with 8 bases identical to TRBD1. In germline, CDR1 is DFQATT, CDR2 SNEGSKA (reference sequence). The ends lost 5 bases at V and 3 bases at J; junction bases unmatched: 5. The CDR3 consists of 13 residues. The CDR3 reads CSALRGLDTEAFF. The CDR3 DNA sequence: TGCAGTGCTCTCAGGGGGCTTGACACTGAAGCTTTCTTT.

This clonotype occurred many times. The chain carries TRBV6-5 and TRBJ2-7; D may correspond to TRBD1 or TRBD2 (5 bases each). V lost 2 bases, J lost 0 bases, and 14 bases lay in between. Germline CDR1 MNHEY, CDR2 SVGAGI. The CDR3 sequence is 16 residues long. CDR3 loop: CASSYVWDAASYEQYF. The CDR3 coding sequence is TGTGCCAGCAGTTACGTTTGGGACGCAGCCTCCTACGAGCAGTACTTC.

This clonotype was counted many times. The genes are TRBV5-1 and TRBJ2-7; D may be TRBD1 (6 bases). There are 13 residues in the CDR3. CDR1 SGHRS and CDR2 YFSETQ come from the germline V gene. V lost 2 bases and J lost 3, with 9 bases in between. This CDR3 reads CASSFTGSYEQYF. Written as DNA, the CDR3 is TGCGCCAGCAGCTTTACAGGGAGCTACGAGCAGTACTTC. Together with reference TRBV5-1 and TRBJ2-7, the CDR3 gives the full variable domain: KAGVTQTPRYLIKTRGQQVTLSCSPISGHRSVSWYQQTPGQGLQFLFEYFSETQRNKGNFPGRFSGRQFSNSRSEMNVSTLELGDSALYLCASSFTGSYEQYFGPGTRLTVT.

About this clonotype itself: This could be a read error, since a much larger clone is one nucleotide away. The rearrangement uses TRBV9 and TRBJ1-2; D is possibly TRBD1 (6 bases). The CDR3 has 11 amino acids. V lost 4 bases to trimming and J lost 10 bases, with 11 bases between them. CDR1 is SGDLS, CDR2 YYNGEE, per germline. The CDR3 protein is CASSNGGDYTF. The CDR3 nucleotides are TGTGCCAGCAGCAATGGGGGCGACTACACCTTC.